Shown below are 30 T cell receptor beta chains from a single sample sequenced in a study of T cell repertoires in ileal Crohn's disease. Produced via immunoSEQ multiplex PCR; TCRdb's table is partial and in-frame only. The sample gives 2,000 or so clones, around 90% of which show up once; around 9.1% is in the top ten. Time point here: proximal margin of the surgical specimen (macroscopically non-inflamed). Material for sequencing was ileal tissue. Source of these receptors: an adult with Crohn's disease.

The DNA for the CDR3 is TGTGCTAGTGGTTCCCCTTTGACATTAACGGGTGATAATTCACCCCTCCACTTT. Translation gives CASGSPLTLTGDNSPLHF. This chain uses TRBV12-5 with TRBJ1-6; D gene ambiguous. The ends were cut back, 4 bases at V and 5 bases at J, with 21 bases in the middle. The length of the CDR3 is 18 residues. Germline loops: CDR1 LGHNT, CDR2 FRNRAP.

The gene calls are TRBV7-2 and TRBJ1-1; no clear D. V gave up 3 bases and J gave up 0 bases, with 8 bases separating them. The CDR3 length is 14 residues. Per germline, CDR1 SGHTA and CDR2 FQGNSA. The CDR3, as DNA: TGTGCCAGCAGCTTTCAGATCGTGAACACTGAAGCTTTCTTT. Its translation: CASSFQIVNTEAFF.

This clone has a single count. V and J are TRBV7-2 and TRBJ2-3; 8 bases match TRBD1. CDR3 length: 17 amino acids. V dropped 5 bases and J dropped 5; count of bases not matched to a gene: 15. CDR1 and CDR2 from the germline V gene are SGHTA and FQGNSA. The CDR3 sequence is CASSGYTGGTSEDTQYF. The CDR3 DNA sequence: TGTGCCAGCAGCGGATATACAGGGGGGACATCTGAAGATACGCAGTATTTT.

The chain is built from TRBV5-1 and TRBJ2-7; 8 bases line up with TRBD2. The CDR3 loop spans 16 amino acids. V was pared by 4 bases and J by 0 bases, with 9 bases of the junction left unmatched. The germline CDR1 and CDR2 sequences are SGHRS and YFSETQ. CDR3 coding DNA: TGCGCCAGCAGCCTAGGCCTAGCGGGCGCCTCCTACGAGCAGTACTTC. This gives the protein CASSLGLAGASYEQYF.

This chain joins TRBV6-6 and TRBJ1-2, with 7 nucleotides matching TRBD1. Germline loops: CDR1 MNHNY, CDR2 SVGAGI (reference sequence). This CDR3 is 14 amino acids long. V shed 4 bases, J shed 2 bases, and the junction held 4 bases outside the gene matches. The CDR3 is CASSFWTGNYGYTF. CDR3 sequence (DNA): TGTGCCAGCAGTTTTTGGACAGGCAACTATGGCTACACCTTC.

CDR3 sequence (DNA): TGTGCCAGCAGTCCCCCCATAACTAGTTACTACGAGCAGTACTTC. It translates to CASSPPITSYYEQYF. V is TRBV28 and J is TRBJ2-7; TRBD2 is a possible D gene (5 bases). Germline values: CDR1 MDHEN, CDR2 SYDVKM. This CDR3 region has 15 residues. V lost 5 bases and J lost 3, with 17 bases in between.

This chain uses TRBV5-6 with TRBJ1-2; perhaps TRBD1 as D (6 bases). Germline V gene data show CDR1 as SGHDT and CDR2 as YYEEEE. The CDR3 covers 14 residues. The germline V and J ends were trimmed by 2 bases and 5 bases, with 13 bases remaining between them. The CDR3, as DNA: TGTGCCAGCAGCTTTCTTCAGCAGGGGTATGGCTACACCTTC. This translates into CASSFLQQGYGYTF.

This chain joins TRBV6-6 and TRBJ1-1; tentative D call: TRBD1 (6 bases). Germline CDR1 and CDR2: MNHNY and SVGAGI (reference sequence). The CDR3 covers 13 residues. Between the trimmed V and J ends, which lost 6 bases and 11 bases, there was a span of 19 bases. Written as DNA, the CDR3 is TGTGCCAGCAGGGGGGCGGGAACAGGCTGGGCTTTCTTT. It specifies CASRGAGTGWAFF.

The rearrangement uses TRBV5-4 and TRBJ2-3, with TRBD2 matching over 9 bases. The junction had 6 bases not matched to a gene; V was cut back by 3 bases and J by 1 base. The CDR3 spans 16 residues. Germline CDR1 is SGHNT and CDR2 is YYREEE (reference sequence). CDR3 residues: CASSSLAGVGTDTQYF. In DNA, the CDR3 is TGTGCCAGCAGCTCGTTAGCGGGAGTCGGCACAGATACGCAGTATTTT.

The J gene is TRBJ1-1, the V gene TRBV30; 10 nucleotides agree with TRBD1. V gave up 8 bases and J gave up 1 base; unmatched junction bases: 13. Germline V gene lookup returns CDR1 GTSNPN and CDR2 SVGIG (reference sequence). This CDR3 has 16 residues. The CDR3, as DNA: TGTGCCCACCGGTTGCGGGACAGGGGAGAGAACACTGAAGCTTTCTTT. It specifies CAHRLRDRGENTEAFF.

The rearrangement uses TRBV4-2 and TRBJ2-3, with TRBD2 identical over 11 bases. Per the germline V gene, CDR1 is LGHNA and CDR2 is YNFKEQ. The CDR3 spans 18 residues. The J segment lost 2 bases and the V segment lost 1 base, leaving 8 bases of the junction unmatched. CDR3 loop: CASSQGLMTSGNTDTQYF. The CDR3 DNA reads as TGTGCCAGCAGCCAAGGGTTGATGACTAGCGGGAACACAGATACGCAGTATTTT.

The chain recombines TRBV11-3 with TRBJ2-7, with 12 positions matching TRBD2. Losses at the gene ends were 4 bases for V and 5 bases for J; bases not matched to a gene: 15. The CDR3 runs 18 residues. Germline CDR1 is SGHNT and CDR2 is YENEEA. DNA for the CDR3: TGTGCCAGCAGCTCACATAGGACTAGCGGGACCGGGACCGACGAGCAGTACTTC. It yields the protein CASSSHRTSGTGTDEQYF.

V gene TRBV19 combines with J gene TRBJ1-2, with a tentative D call TRBD1 (5 bases). Trimming took off 4 bases at V and 8 bases at J, with 14 bases between the two ends. Germline-derived CDR1 and CDR2 are LNHDA and SQIVND (reference sequence). The CDR3 sequence is 13 residues long. The CDR3 DNA is TGTGCCAGTAGTACCCGGGGCACGGGGGGCTACACCTTC. This sequence encodes CASSTRGTGGYTF.

The chain joins TRBV5-1 to TRBJ1-2; TRBD1 matches at 7 bases. Per germline, CDR1 SGHRS and CDR2 YFSETQ. V shed 4 bases, J shed 4 bases, and the junction held 4 bases outside the gene matches. CDR3 length equals 13 residues. As DNA, the CDR3 is TGCGCCAGCAGCCCGGGACAGACCTATGGCTACACCTTC. This codes for CASSPGQTYGYTF.

This chain connects TRBV9 to TRBJ2-7; a possible D gene is TRBD2 (6 bases). Germline V CDR1 and CDR2: SGDLS, YYNGEE. This CDR3 contains 16 residues. The V gene lost 0 bases and the J gene lost 6 bases, with 19 bases spanning the gap. CDR3 protein: CASSVAPSGLSGEQYF. The CDR3 coding sequence is TGTGCCAGCAGCGTAGCTCCATCGGGACTTTCGGGCGAGCAGTACTTC.

The chain joins TRBV10-3 to TRBJ1-1; maybe TRBD1 (6 bases). V lost 3 bases and J lost 10, with 12 bases in between. This CDR3 has 12 amino acids. The germline CDR1 and CDR2 sequences are ENHRY and SYGVKD. The CDR3 region has the DNA TGTGCCATCAGTGAACCGGACAGAGTAGCTTTCTTT. It is translated as CAISEPDRVAFF.

V gene TRBV2 combines with J gene TRBJ1-4; D gene uncertain. CDR3 size: 14 residues. The germline V and J ends were trimmed by 9 bases and 7 bases, with 18 bases remaining between them. Germline lookup yields CDR1 SNHLY and CDR2 FYNNEI. In DNA form, the CDR3 reads TGTGCCAGTAGTACGTCAAGGGAGGCTGAAAAACTGTTTTTT. Amino acid sequence: CASSTSREAEKLFF.

This chain links TRBV2 with TRBJ1-5, with 8 bases fitting TRBD1. Germline V gene sequence: CDR1 SNHLY, CDR2 FYNNEI. There are 15 residues in the CDR3. The J segment lost 2 bases and the V segment lost 3 bases, leaving 3 bases of the junction unmatched. CDR3 nucleotides: TGTGCCAGCAGTGAGGACAGGGCGGGCAATCAGCCCCAGCATTTT. It is translated as CASSEDRAGNQPQHF. Complete variable domain (other parts from reference TRBV2 and TRBJ1-5): EPEVTQTPSHQVTQMGQEVILRCVPISNHLYFYWYRQILGQKVEFLVSFYNNEISEKSEIFDDQFSVERPDGSNFTLKIRSTKLEDSAMYFCASSEDRAGNQPQHFGDGTRLSIL.

The J gene is TRBJ1-2, the V gene TRBV4-2; D not resolved. The CDR3 consists of 16 residues. The germline V and J ends were trimmed by 2 bases and 4 bases, with 17 bases remaining between them. Germline V gene data show CDR1 as LGHNA and CDR2 as YNFKEQ. The CDR3 sequence is CASSQTLEQVTYGYTF. The CDR3 DNA reads as TGTGCCAGCAGCCAAACCTTGGAGCAGGTGACCTATGGCTACACCTTC.

This clone has a single count. CDR3 loop: CAISEIQGNEQFF. Written as DNA, the CDR3 is TGTGCCATCAGTGAAATACAGGGAAATGAGCAGTTCTTC. The rearrangement joins TRBV10-3 to TRBJ2-1, with a tentative D call TRBD1 (6 bases). The CDR3 loop spans 13 amino acids. The V and J ends lost 3 bases and 7 bases respectively, with 10 bases between them. Germline V gene data show CDR1 as ENHRY and CDR2 as SYGVKD.

The chain carries TRBV25-1 and TRBJ2-3; unclear D gene. The CDR3 has 15 amino acids. Trimming pared 7 bases from V and 0 bases from J, leaving 14 bases between. Germline CDR1 MGHDK, CDR2 SYGVNS. The CDR3 bases are TGTGCCAGCAATTCCCCCTTATCTAGCACAGATACGCAGTATTTT. Translating it yields CASNSPLSSTDTQYF.

V is TRBV7-2 and J is TRBJ2-1, with 8 bases matching TRBD2. The CDR3 has 15 residues. V shed 5 bases, J shed 8 bases, and the junction held 11 bases outside the gene matches. CDR1 and CDR2 from the germline V gene are SGHTA and FQGNSA. CDR3 residues: CASSRGVAGNYEQFF. DNA of the CDR3: TGTGCCAGCAGCCGGGGGGTAGCGGGGAATTATGAGCAGTTCTTC.

The chain has TRBV7-8 and TRBJ2-1; TRBD2 matches at 9 bases. V was pared by 2 bases and J by 0 bases, with 8 bases of the junction left unmatched. The CDR3 has 18 residues. CDR1 SGHVS and CDR2 FQNEAQ come from the germline V gene. This CDR3 reads CASSLNPSGVSSYNEQFF. CDR3 bases: TGTGCCAGCAGCTTAAACCCTAGCGGGGTGAGCTCCTACAATGAGCAGTTCTTC.

The chain employs TRBV12-5 and TRBJ2-7; D is unclear. CDR1 and CDR2 (germline): LGHNT, FRNRAP. The CDR3 is 14 amino acids. Trimming removed 1 base at V and 5 bases at J, with 12 bases between. In nucleotides, the CDR3 is TGTGCTAGTGGTTTGGCCCTCCCCGTTGACGAGCAGTACTTC. It is translated as CASGLALPVDEQYF.

The V call is TRBV7-2, the J call TRBJ2-5, with D unresolved. CDR3 length: 11 residues. Trimming cost V 5 bases and J 2 bases, with 3 bases left between them. Looked up from germline, CDR1 is SGHTA and CDR2 is FQGNSA. The CDR3 DNA reads as TGTGCCAGCAGCAGTCAAGAGACCCAGTACTTC. Amino acid sequence: CASSSQETQYF. Drawing the rest from reference TRBV7-2 and TRBJ2-5, the complete variable domain is GAGVSQSPSNKVTEKGKDVELRCDPISGHTALYWYRQSLGQGLEFLIYFQGNSAPDKSGLPSDRFSAERTGGSVSTLTIQRTQQEDSAVYLCASSSQETQYFGPGTRLLVL.

This chain links TRBV2 with TRBJ2-7, with 14 positions matching TRBD2. V was clipped by 6 bases and J by 8 bases; unmatched bases: 6. The CDR3 covers 14 residues. Germline V gene lookup returns CDR1 SNHLY and CDR2 FYNNEI. CDR3 bases: TGTGCCAGCAGCCCGGGACTAGCGGGAGCTAAGCAGTACTTC. Protein: CASSPGLAGAKQYF.

The chain joins TRBV9 to TRBJ1-2, with D possibly being TRBD1 (5 bases). This CDR3 comprises 17 residues. The ends were cut back, 3 bases at V and 3 bases at J, with 21 bases in the middle. Germline lookup yields CDR1 SGDLS and CDR2 YYNGEE. CDR3 DNA sequence: TGTGCCAGCAGCGGGGGCCTACAAGCCCAGAACTACTATGGCTACACCTTC. This codes for CASSGGLQAQNYYGYTF.

The chain links TRBV4-3 to TRBJ1-4; the D gene is possibly TRBD1 (5 bases). Trimming took 3 bases from V and 11 from J, leaving 16 bases between them. The germline V gene encodes CDR1 LGHNA and CDR2 YSLEER. The CDR3 runs 14 residues. The CDR3 DNA reads TGCGCCAGCAGCCAGGACGTGACAGCGGGGAAACTGTTTTTT. Amino acids: CASSQDVTAGKLFF.

The CDR3 sequence is CASSQDGGGEQYF. DNA of the CDR3: TGTGCCAGCAGCCAAGATGGAGGAGGCGAGCAGTACTTC. The chain employs TRBV4-2 and TRBJ2-7; TRBD2 might be the D (5 bases). The germline V gene has CDR1 LGHNA and CDR2 YNFKEQ. There are 13 residues in the CDR3. V was clipped by 0 bases and J by 6 bases, with 9 bases between them.

This chain joins TRBV4-1 and TRBJ1-1; no definite D call. The germline CDR1 and CDR2 sequences are MGHRA and YSYEKL. There are 15 residues in the CDR3. Trimming left V 0 bases short and J 2 bases short, with 10 bases between. DNA of the CDR3: TGCGCCAGCAGCCAAGATCCGCCACCCAACACTGAAGCTTTCTTT. Its protein is CASSQDPPPNTEAFF.